This TCR beta chain was identified in a study of T cell responses to AZD1222 COVID-19 vaccine (dated by TCRdb to the early 2020s). Notes on the research overall: TCR sequencing was performed for 230 to 250 trial participants, of whom some 200 were given two doses of AZD1222 and approximately 25 were given two doses of MenACWY control vaccine. Enrollment into the trials was organized by age into subgroups of 18-55, 56-69 and 70-plus years, and those subgroups contained about 160, 30 and 59 TCR-sequenced participants, respectively. The investigation overall reported the following: Conclusions about previously exposed vaccinees were limited because only six AZD1222 recipients were SARS-CoV-2 seropositive at baseline. A significant rise in spike-specific TCR breadth and depth was observed after two AZD1222 doses relative to day 0 and relative to MenACWY recipients. Participants were mostly white British and included more females than males, and it was suggested by the authors that clonal diversity may have been underestimated. Reportedly, almost half of the unique spike-specific TCRs recognized epitopes lying outside the regions that are mutated in the B.1.351 and B.1.1.7 variants. The vaccine-associated CD4 TCRs covered the entire spike protein, and the dominant responses fell in regions 160-218 and 743-854. In the small 56-69-year group, the increase in depth fell short of significance, most likely because of low power. Because no day 14 peak-response samples were available, repertoires were characterized only after the peak T cell response.

The CDR3 regions of human TCRbeta chains were analyzed by immunosequencing. The authors' pipeline ran thus. Repertoire TCRs were checked for matches against a reference library of SARS-CoV-2-specific TCRs that had been generated using the MIRA antigen-specificity platform. Breadth was defined as the fraction of unique TCRs that were SARS-CoV-2-associated, and depth was defined as the fraction of total T cells that were SARS-CoV-2-associated. Each spike-specific TCR was assigned to its reactive spike region and to a CD4 or CD8 class using the MIRA data. Log10-transformed breadth and depth values were compared by one-way ANOVA with Sidak's multiple comparisons tests. What TCRdb holds here is the immuneACCESS table cut down to in-frame rearrangements. Part of the clones is not present; checked against another copy, under half of the missing clones reflect an unresolved V gene, and the others are unexplained. The V and J calls and clone size come from that table; D and trimming were worked out from the DNA. This sample has roughly 150,000 clones in its table, and around 89% of those were observed once. Jointly, the top ten make up over 3% of the sample.

Its CDR3 holds 15 amino acids, cysteine through phenylalanine. Only the CDR3 DNA is retained, 45 bases long and in frame from the first base. V and J are truncated by 3 bases and 0 bases respectively, leaving an intervening sequence of 11 bases. CDR1 and CDR2 (LNHDA, SQIVND) derive from the germline V gene (reference sequence). This clone is a singleton in its sample. What antigen it recognizes has not been identified. No quality values exist for individual bases; no much larger clone is one base distant. The meaning of the sample's time point label: about 28 days (+/-7) after the second vaccine dose. Because spike-specific TCR depth and breadth did not differ between the two schedules, AZD1222 recipients who got a second dose at roughly 4 weeks were pooled with those who got a second dose at roughly 12 weeks. Samples from vaccinated people were obtained from the UK trials COV001 and COV002, which included a single-blind randomized controlled phase 2/3 trial of AZD1222 (ChAdOx1 nCoV-19) in healthy adults. Trial participant PBMC samples were collected at day 0 and day 28 after the second dose for TCRbeta chain sequencing.

Here the sequenced sample was peripheral blood, taken 28 days after the second AZD1222 dose. The chain is encoded by TRBV19 joined to TRBJ1-1; confidence is insufficient to name the D gene. The receptor was derived from an adult who received the AZD1222 COVID-19 vaccine. The nucleotide sequence reads TGTGCCAGTAGTATTTTTGGCAGCTTGAACACTGAAGCTTTCTTT. Its protein reads: CASSIFGSLNTEAFF. The CDR3, completed at both ends by the reference TRBV19 and TRBJ1-1 genes, gives the full variable domain DGGITQSPKYLFRKEGQNVTLSCEQNLNHDAMYWYRQDPGQGLRLIYYSQIVNDFQKGDIAEGYSVSREKKESFPLTVTSAQKNPTAFYLCASSIFGSLNTEAFFGQGTRLTVV.